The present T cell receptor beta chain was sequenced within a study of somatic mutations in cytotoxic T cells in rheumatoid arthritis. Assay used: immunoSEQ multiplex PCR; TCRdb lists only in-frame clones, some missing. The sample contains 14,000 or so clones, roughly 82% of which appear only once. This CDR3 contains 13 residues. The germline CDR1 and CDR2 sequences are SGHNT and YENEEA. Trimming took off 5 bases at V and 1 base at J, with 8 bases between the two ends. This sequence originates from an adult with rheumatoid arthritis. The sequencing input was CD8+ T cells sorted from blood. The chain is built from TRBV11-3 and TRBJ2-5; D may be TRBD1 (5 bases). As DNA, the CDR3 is TGTGCCAGCAGCCAAGACAGCCAAGAGACCCAGTACTTC. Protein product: CASSQDSQETQYF. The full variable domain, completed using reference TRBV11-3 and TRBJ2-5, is EAGVVQSPRYKIIEKKQPVAFWCNPISGHNTLYWYLQNLGQGPELLIRYENEEAVDDSQLPKDRFSAERLKGVDSTLKIQPAELGDSAVYLCASSQDSQETQYFGPGTRLLVL.